This T cell receptor (beta chain) is from a study of blood T cells in healthy people across ages. This clonotype was detected many times. Its ends do not fully match the called genes, so a read error is possible. The CDR3 spans 17 residues. Germline-derived CDR1 and CDR2 are MNHEY and SVGEGT. Using a J-beta primer mix together with a sample-barcoded 5' primer, a second PCR was run for 7 to 11 cycles. TCRdb fed the 5' RACE reads into MiXCR, producing one record per CDR3 protein. The sample has about 700,000 distinct CDR3 sequences; about 30% are singletons. The sequence was obtained from an elderly woman in good health. V and J are TRBV6-2 or TRBV6-3 and TRBJ2-1; D unresolved. What was sequenced was blood. In DNA form, the CDR3 reads TGTGCCAGCACTCCAGGATACCCAGTGGGGTTTTACACTGAGCAGTTCTTC. This encodes CASTPGYPVGFYTEQFF.